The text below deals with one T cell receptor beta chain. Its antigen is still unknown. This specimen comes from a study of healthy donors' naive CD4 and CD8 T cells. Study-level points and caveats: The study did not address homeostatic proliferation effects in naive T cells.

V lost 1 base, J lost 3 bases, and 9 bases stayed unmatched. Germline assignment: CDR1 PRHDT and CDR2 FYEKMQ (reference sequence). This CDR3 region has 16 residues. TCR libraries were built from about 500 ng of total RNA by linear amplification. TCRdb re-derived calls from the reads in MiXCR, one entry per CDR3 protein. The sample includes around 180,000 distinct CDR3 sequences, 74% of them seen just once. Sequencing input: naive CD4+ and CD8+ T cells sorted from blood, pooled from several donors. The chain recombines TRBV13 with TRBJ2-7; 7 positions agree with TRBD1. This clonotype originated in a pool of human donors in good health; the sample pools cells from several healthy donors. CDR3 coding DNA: TGTGCCAGCAGCTTAGCCCGGACAGGCCTAAACTACGAGCAGTACTTC. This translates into CASSLARTGLNYEQYF.